The 17 T cell receptor beta chains presented below share a single source sample, sequenced in a study of T cell responses to AZD1222 COVID-19 vaccine. The repertoire was sequenced with immunoSEQ multiplex PCR; TCRdb's copy has only in-frame clones and lacks some. The sample shows 80,000 to 95,000 clones, roughly nine tenths of them seen only once. The sequences come from peripheral blood, collected on day 0 of AZD1222 vaccination. The receptors were gathered from an adult in good health.

This chain connects TRBV10-1 to TRBJ2-3; unclear D gene. This CDR3 contains 13 residues. From germline, CDR1 is WNHNN and CDR2 SYGVQD (reference sequence). V shed 6 bases and J shed 2 bases, with 9 bases lying between them. The CDR3 coding sequence is TGCGCCAGCAGCCCCCCATACACAGATACGCAGTATTTT. This encodes CASSPPYTDTQYF.

The CDR3 region has the DNA TGCGCCAGCAGCTTGGGACAGGGAGATGAAAAACTGTTTTTT. Translation: CASSLGQGDEKLFF. The genes are TRBV5-1 and TRBJ1-4; 7 nucleotides agree with TRBD1. The CDR3 length is 14 residues. The V gene end was trimmed by 0 bases and the J gene end by 6 bases; junction bases not matched to a gene: 2. Germline-derived CDR1 and CDR2 are SGHRS and YFSETQ.

This chain links TRBV27 with TRBJ1-2; the D is unclear. V dropped 2 bases and J dropped 1 base, with 14 bases sitting between them. Germline lookup yields CDR1 MNHEY and CDR2 SMNVEV (reference sequence). The length of the CDR3 is 16 residues. This CDR3 is CASSLTPTLNNYGYTF. In DNA, the CDR3 is TGTGCCAGCAGTTTAACCCCAACTTTAAATAACTATGGCTACACCTTC.

This clone was observed once. The chain carries TRBV19 and TRBJ2-7; 7 positions match TRBD2. With V trimmed by 1 base and J by 2 bases, 5 bases remained unmatched. The germline CDR1 and CDR2 sequences are LNHDA and SQIVND (reference sequence). CDR3 size: 15 residues. The CDR3 DNA follows: TGTGCCAGTAGTATAGCGGGAGGAACGCCCTACGAGCAGTACTTC. This translates into CASSIAGGTPYEQYF.

The V and J genes are TRBV9 and TRBJ2-1; 11 nucleotides align to TRBD2. The germline gives CDR1 SGDLS, CDR2 YYNGEE. The CDR3 runs to 16 residues. V gave up 0 bases and J gave up 5 bases; unmatched junction bases: 4. In DNA form, the CDR3 reads TGTGCCAGCAGCGTAGCAGCGGGACTAGCGGACAATGAGCAGTTCTTC. Residues: CASSVAAGLADNEQFF.

The CDR3 nucleotides are TGCAGTGCTAGTCGGCAGGTCGGTGGCTACACCTTC. This translates into CSASRQVGGYTF. The rearrangement uses TRBV20-1 and TRBJ1-2; D is ambiguous. The CDR3 runs to 12 residues. Germline-derived CDR1 and CDR2 are DFQATT and SNEGSKA (reference sequence). V lost 3 bases and J 7 bases, leaving 12 bases between the germline ends.

This sequence joins TRBV28 and TRBJ2-7, with 7 bases fitting TRBD1. The CDR3 contains 13 residues. Germline CDR1 reads MDHEN; CDR2 reads SYDVKM. V was pared by 2 bases and J by 2 bases, with 0 bases of the junction left unmatched. The CDR3 nucleotides are TGTGCCAGCAGTTTAGGGACAGCCTACGAGCAGTACTTC. Its translation is CASSLGTAYEQYF.

The chain has TRBV7-2 and TRBJ1-2; the match to TRBD1 covers 11 bases. Germline V gives CDR1 SGHTA, CDR2 FQGNSA. The CDR3 has 13 residues. J was trimmed by 9 bases and V by 6 bases; bases with no gene match: 6. For the CDR3, the DNA is TGTGCCAGCAGTAGGGACAGGGGGAATAGCTACACCTTC. This encodes CASSRDRGNSYTF.

The chain carries TRBV7-6 and TRBJ1-2; the match to TRBD1 covers 9 bases. The CDR3 runs to 18 residues. V shed 1 base and J 2 bases; nucleotides not matched to a gene: 11. Germline CDR1 and CDR2: SGHVS and FNYEAQ. CDR3: CASSLGTGGLGGNYGYTF. The CDR3 nucleotides are TGTGCCAGCAGCTTAGGAACAGGGGGCCTTGGGGGAAACTATGGCTACACCTTC.

This chain links TRBV9 with TRBJ2-3, with TRBD2 identical over 12 bases. Germline V CDR1 and CDR2: SGDLS, YYNGEE. V was clipped by 3 bases and J by 0 bases; unmatched bases: 11. This CDR3 contains 19 residues. DNA for the CDR3: TGTGCCAGCAGCGCTCCCGGTTCCGGGACTAGCGGGAGCACAGATACGCAGTATTTT. It encodes CASSAPGSGTSGSTDTQYF.

The chain is built from TRBV9 and TRBJ2-2, with TRBD2 matching 8 bases. Germline CDR1 reads SGDLS; CDR2 reads YYNGEE. This CDR3 is built from 15 residues. The junction had 7 bases not matched to a gene; V was cut back by 4 bases and J by 5 bases. In nucleotides, the CDR3 is TGTGCCAGCAGCAAGGGACTAGAAGCAACCGGGGAGCTGTTTTTT. This translates into CASSKGLEATGELFF.

The rearrangement links TRBV18 to TRBJ2-3, with D hard to call. Germline assignment: CDR1 KGHSH and CDR2 LQKENI. The CDR3 length is 14 residues. The V and J ends lost 3 bases and 4 bases respectively, with 11 bases between them. This CDR3 is CASSPAGQADTQYF. In DNA, the CDR3 is TGTGCCAGCTCACCGGCAGGCCAAGCAGATACGCAGTATTTT.

This chain uses TRBV20-1 with TRBJ2-7; 12 positions match TRBD1. CDR3 length: 14 residues. CDR1 and CDR2 (germline): DFQATT, SNEGSKA (reference sequence). Trimming took 3 bases from V and 7 from J; bases not matched to a gene: 7. CDR3: CSASVGTGGREQYF. The CDR3 DNA reads TGCAGTGCTAGTGTCGGGACAGGGGGCCGGGAGCAGTACTTC.

The J gene is TRBJ2-7, the V gene TRBV19, with D perhaps assigned TRBD1 or TRBD2 (6 bases each). The germline gives CDR1 LNHDA, CDR2 SQIVND (reference sequence). The V and J ends lost 1 base and 3 bases respectively, with 16 bases between them. The CDR3 loop spans 16 amino acids. The CDR3 DNA follows: TGTGCCAGTAGTATAGGAGGGGGGCAGGCGAGCTACGAGCAGTACTTC. Translating gives CASSIGGGQASYEQYF.

The chain combines TRBV7-2 with TRBJ1-5; D gene uncertain. The germline gives CDR1 SGHTA, CDR2 FQGNSA. CDR3 length: 13 residues. Trimming took off 2 bases at V and 4 bases at J, with 6 bases between the two ends. The CDR3 loop is CASSLSTNQPQHF. For the CDR3, the DNA is TGTGCCAGCAGCTTATCAACAAATCAGCCCCAGCATTTT.

This sequence joins TRBV5-4 and TRBJ2-6, with no clear D. Germline V gene data show CDR1 as SGHNT and CDR2 as YYREEE (reference sequence). The V gene lost 4 bases and the J gene lost 1 base, with 9 bases spanning the gap. The CDR3 contains 15 residues. The CDR3 DNA is TGTGCCAGCAGCCAAGGCCCGTCTGGGGCCAACGTCCTGACTTTC. Translating it yields CASSQGPSGANVLTF.

This sequence joins TRBV29-1 and TRBJ2-7; 16 nucleotides line up with TRBD2. Looked up from germline, CDR1 is SQVTM and CDR2 is ANQGSEA. The CDR3 is 15 residues long. With V trimmed by 0 bases and J by 7 bases, 3 bases remained unmatched. The CDR3 sequence: CSVEEGTSGRGEQYF. CDR3 nucleotide sequence: TGCAGCGTTGAAGAGGGGACTAGCGGGAGGGGAGAGCAGTACTTC.